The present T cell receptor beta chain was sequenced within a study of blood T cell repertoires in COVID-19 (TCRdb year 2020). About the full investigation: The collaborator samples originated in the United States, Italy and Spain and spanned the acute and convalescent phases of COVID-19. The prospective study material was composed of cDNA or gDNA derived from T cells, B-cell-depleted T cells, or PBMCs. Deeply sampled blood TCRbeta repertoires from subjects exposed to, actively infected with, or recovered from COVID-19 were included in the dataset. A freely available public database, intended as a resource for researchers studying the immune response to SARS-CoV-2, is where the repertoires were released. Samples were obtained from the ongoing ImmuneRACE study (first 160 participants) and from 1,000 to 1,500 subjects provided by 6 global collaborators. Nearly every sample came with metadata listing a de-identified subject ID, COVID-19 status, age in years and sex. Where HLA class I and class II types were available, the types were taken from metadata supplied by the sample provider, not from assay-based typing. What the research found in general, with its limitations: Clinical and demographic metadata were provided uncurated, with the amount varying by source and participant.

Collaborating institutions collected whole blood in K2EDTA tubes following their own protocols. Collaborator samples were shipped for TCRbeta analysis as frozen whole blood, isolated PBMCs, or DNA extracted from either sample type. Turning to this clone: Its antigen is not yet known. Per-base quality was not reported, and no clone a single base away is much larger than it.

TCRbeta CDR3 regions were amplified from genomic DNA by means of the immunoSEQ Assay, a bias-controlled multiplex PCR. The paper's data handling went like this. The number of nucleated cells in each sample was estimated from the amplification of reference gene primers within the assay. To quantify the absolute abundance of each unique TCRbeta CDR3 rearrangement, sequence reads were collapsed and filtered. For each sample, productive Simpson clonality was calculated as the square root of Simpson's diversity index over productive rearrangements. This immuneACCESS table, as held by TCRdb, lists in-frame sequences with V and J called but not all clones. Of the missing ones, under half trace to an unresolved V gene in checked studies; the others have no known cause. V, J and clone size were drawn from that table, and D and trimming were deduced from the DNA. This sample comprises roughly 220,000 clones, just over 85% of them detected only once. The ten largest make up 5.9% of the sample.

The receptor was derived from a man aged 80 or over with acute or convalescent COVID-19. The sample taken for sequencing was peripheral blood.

The bases are TGTGCCAGTAGTATGAGGCAGCTTAATGAAAAACTGTTTTTT. This yields the protein CASSMRQLNEKLFF. Recombination linked TRBV19 to TRBJ1-4, with the D gene too uncertain to name. As encoded in the germline V gene (reference sequence), CDR1 is LNHDA while CDR2 is SQIVND. Including the terminal cysteine and phenylalanine, the CDR3 comprises 14 residues. The DNA shown is the 42-base CDR3, in frame from base 1. The germline ends are 9 bases apart after V is trimmed by 3 bases and J by 4 bases. Reference TRBV19 and TRBJ1-4 proteins supply the regions before and after the CDR3; the full variable domain is: DGGITQSPKYLFRKEGQNVTLSCEQNLNHDAMYWYRQDPGQGLRLIYYSQIVNDFQKGDIAEGYSVSREKKESFPLTVTSAQKNPTAFYLCASSMRQLNEKLFFGSGTQLSVL.